The entry that follows covers one T cell receptor beta chain sequence. No antigen is known for it. No much larger clone exists at a distance of one base, and base qualities are not known. The donors were healthy, HIV-negative adults who had no recently reported acute infections or vaccinations. All donors were Caucasian adults living in Nashville, Tennessee, USA. CD4+ T cells were enriched by magnetic negative selection, after which naive cells were positively selected on CD45RA and the negative fraction was taken as the memory subset. Blood was collected by leukapheresis, and PBMCs were isolated by Ficoll-Histopaque density gradient centrifugation and then cryopreserved in liquid nitrogen vapor phase. Purity and quantity of every magnetically sorted T cell population were checked by analytical flow cytometry. Genomic DNA was isolated from each sorted fraction and quantified by UV absorbance on a Nanodrop 2000c.

This sample was taken from a study of shared clonotypes between healthy human individuals (dated by TCRdb to about 2020). As for the study more broadly: Three men and two women, aged 18 to 49 years, made up the cohort. Per donor, three plates each were used for CD4 naive and CD4 memory, two for CD8 naive, and one for CD8 memory. To estimate repertoire size and how much clonotype sharing occurs between individuals, the study deeply sequenced the blood TCR repertoires of about 5 healthy adults. Between about 0.8 and 8.9 billion PBMCs per donor were obtained by leukapheresis. Libraries were prepared and TCR repertoires were sequenced by different laboratories using diverse techniques, in order to increase sequencing depth and limit assay-specific biases. Broad study findings and their caveats: Larger estimated clonotype richness was generally found for naive subsets than for memory subsets. Pairwise subsampling indicated that sequencing depth was expected to affect the degree of clonotype sharing among donors. Across a handful of donors, 4.5% to 6.5% of naive CD4, around 3.3% of naive CD8, about 2.3% of memory CD4, and about 0.44% of memory CD8 clonotypes were shared. Even with the large sequencing depth, rarefaction of the sorted-subset datasets indicated that sequencing was incomplete. Because the study included a small number of donors, the genetic and exposure-history diversity represented was limited. Only blood was sampled, and tissue TCR repertoires likely differ from those in blood. Compared with non-shared clonotypes, clonotypes shared by all four sorted-subset donors had higher generation probabilities.

From the cysteine up to the phenylalanine, the CDR3 has a length of 15 residues. Only CDR3 DNA remains: 45 bases, in frame from the first base. CDR1 is given as MNHNS and CDR2 as SASEGT, both from the germline V gene. V is pruned by 2 bases and J by 5 bases, leaving 7 bases of the junction without a gene match. Using the deep immunoSEQ assay, multiplex PCR amplified TCR CDR3 regions from genomic DNA. Extracted genomic DNA from each cell subset was spread evenly across all wells of several immunoSEQ 96-well plates, with each plate serving as a replicate. For sorted subsets, around 200 ng genomic DNA, equal to tens of thousands of T cell genomes, was loaded into each replicate PCR. Purified libraries were quantified with a Qubit 3.0 fluorometer, sized on a Bioanalyzer 2100, and re-quantified with the KAPA Library Quantification kit. Every immunoSEQ 96-well plate was sequenced on a dedicated single-read 150-cycle Illumina NextSeq 550 flow cell. The study's processing was this. Because only junctional sequences without quality scores were contained in the immunoSEQ output, filtering matching that applied to full-length reads could not be performed. Sequences were annotated with PyIR, a Python wrapper for IgBLAST v1.9, and V/J genes and CDR3 were assigned using IMGT germline references. Reads were removed for weak V/J assignments (E-value above 1e-6), missing CDR3, stop codons, out-of-frame junctions, or ambiguous translated residues. V3J clonotypes were defined as sequences sharing the same inferred V gene, J gene, and CDR3 amino acid sequence. To compute the percentage overlap between repertoires, the number of shared unique clonotypes was divided by the size of the smaller repertoire. Three approaches were used to assess repertoire richness: RTK rarefaction, the Chao1 estimator, and Recon v2.1 estimates of unobserved clonotypes. For all TCRbeta clonotypes obtained by the gDNA method from four donors, generation probabilities were computed with OLGA. Not all clones reach the TCRdb copy of this immuneACCESS table, which keeps in-frame sequences only. Checked studies attribute under half of the gap to unresolved V genes and leave the rest unexplained. The DNA gave D and trimming, while V, J and clone size come from that table. For this sample the table gives over a million clones, of which 75% to 80% were detected only once. The top ten clones comprise more than 0.45% of the sample.

The specimen sequenced was memory CD4+ T cells from PBMCs. Read against the paper, the sample's cell subset or site label means: CD45RA-negative fraction. The chain joins TRBV6-1 to TRBJ1-1; TRBD1 matches 8 bases in the middle. The TCR originated in a man aged 18 to 30 in good health. Some clones in this sample may be carry-over from other donors' samples. At the DNA level, the sequence is TGTGCCAGCAGTGAACCGCGACAGGGGAGGACTGAAGCTTTCTTT. It codes for CASSEPRQGRTEAFF.